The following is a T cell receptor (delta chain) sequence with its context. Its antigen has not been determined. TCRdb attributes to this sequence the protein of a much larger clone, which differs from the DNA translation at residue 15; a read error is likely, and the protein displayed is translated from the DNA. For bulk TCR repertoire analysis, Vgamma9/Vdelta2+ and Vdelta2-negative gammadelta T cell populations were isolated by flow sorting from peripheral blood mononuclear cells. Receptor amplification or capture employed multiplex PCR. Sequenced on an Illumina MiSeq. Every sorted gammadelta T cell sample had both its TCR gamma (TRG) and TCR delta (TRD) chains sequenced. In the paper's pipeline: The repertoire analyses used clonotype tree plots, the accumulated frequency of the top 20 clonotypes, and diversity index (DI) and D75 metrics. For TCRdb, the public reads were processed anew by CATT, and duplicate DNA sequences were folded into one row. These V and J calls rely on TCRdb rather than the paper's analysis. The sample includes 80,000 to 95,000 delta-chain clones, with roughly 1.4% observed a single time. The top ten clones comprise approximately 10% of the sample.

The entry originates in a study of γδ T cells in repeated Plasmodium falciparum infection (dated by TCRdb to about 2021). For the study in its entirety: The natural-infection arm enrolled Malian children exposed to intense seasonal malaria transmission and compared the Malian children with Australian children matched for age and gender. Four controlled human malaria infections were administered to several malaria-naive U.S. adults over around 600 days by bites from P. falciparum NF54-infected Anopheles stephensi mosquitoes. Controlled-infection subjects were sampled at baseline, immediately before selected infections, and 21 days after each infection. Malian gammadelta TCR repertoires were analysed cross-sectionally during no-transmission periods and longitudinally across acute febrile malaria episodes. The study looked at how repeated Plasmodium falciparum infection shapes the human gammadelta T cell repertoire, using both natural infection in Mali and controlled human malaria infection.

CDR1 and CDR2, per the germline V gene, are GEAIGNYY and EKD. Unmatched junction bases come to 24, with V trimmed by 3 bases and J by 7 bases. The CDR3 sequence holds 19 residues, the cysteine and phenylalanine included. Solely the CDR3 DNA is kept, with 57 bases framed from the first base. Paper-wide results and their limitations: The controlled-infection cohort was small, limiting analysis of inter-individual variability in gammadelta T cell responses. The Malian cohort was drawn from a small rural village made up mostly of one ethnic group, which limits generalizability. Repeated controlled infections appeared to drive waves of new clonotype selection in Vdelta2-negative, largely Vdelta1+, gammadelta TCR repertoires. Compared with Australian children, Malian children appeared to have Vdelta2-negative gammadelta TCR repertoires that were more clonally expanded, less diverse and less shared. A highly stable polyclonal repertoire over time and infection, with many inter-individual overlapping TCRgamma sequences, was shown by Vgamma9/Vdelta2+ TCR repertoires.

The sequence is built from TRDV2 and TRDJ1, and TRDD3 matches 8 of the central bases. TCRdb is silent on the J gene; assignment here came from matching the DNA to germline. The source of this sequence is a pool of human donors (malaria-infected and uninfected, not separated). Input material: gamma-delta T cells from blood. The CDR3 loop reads CACDPLRTGGPTASGKLIF. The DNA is TGTGCCTGTGACCCCCTGCGTACTGGGGGCCCCACCGCCTCCGGTAAACTCATCTTT.